This T cell receptor beta chain was captured in a study of T cell changes during pregnancy in multiple sclerosis. This table comes from immunoSEQ multiplex PCR, and its TCRdb copy is limited to in-frame clones, with some not included. The sample lists 45,000 to 60,000 clones, 90% seen once, with just over 3% in the top ten. CDR1 is SGHTA, CDR2 FQGNSA, per germline. The CDR3 is made up of 15 amino acids. Trimming removed 3 bases at V and 2 bases at J, with 14 bases between. The receptor was derived from a female donor with multiple sclerosis, enrolled in a pregnancy study. The genes are TRBV7-2 and TRBJ2-7; D is perhaps TRBD1 (7 bases). The specimen comprised CD8+ T cells from peripheral blood mononuclear cells, sampled before pregnancy. The CDR3: CASSFEGAGPYEQYF. The DNA of the CDR3 is TGTGCCAGCAGCTTTGAGGGGGCGGGACCCTACGAGCAGTACTTC.